This T cell receptor beta chain was sequenced during a study of siplizumab effects on memory and regulatory T cells. Clones were sequenced by immunoSEQ multiplex PCR, and TCRdb holds only the in-frame ones, with some missing. This repertoire shows fewer than 120,000 clones, roughly 92% found once; its top ten account for approximately 1.2%. The length of the CDR3 is 16 residues. In germline, CDR1 is MNHEY, CDR2 SVGAGI. Trimming cost V 2 bases and J 2 bases; bases outside gene matches: 4. Specimen: CD4+ T cells sorted from blood. This receptor was taken from a human donor in good health. V usage is TRBV6-5 and J usage is TRBJ1-3; 9 bases fit TRBD1. The CDR3, as DNA: TGTGCCAGCAGTTACGAGGGACAGGGCACTGGAAACACCATATATTTT. As protein: CASSYEGQGTGNTIYF.